This TCR beta chain was found in a study of T-cell reconstitution after alpha-beta-depleted transplantation in children. Points from the study as a whole: By one year post-transplant, T-cell counts and diversity largely arose from T cells that were newly produced. The high TCRbeta diversity at day 60 in some patients came from surviving recipient T cells and thymic progenitors. Alpha-beta T cells about two months after transplant reportedly derived from several hundred expanded graft clones.

Comment on this clonotype: Its specificity is unknown.

A library of TCRbeta sequences, prepared with unique molecular identifiers, was generated. MiXCR was run by TCRdb on the PCR reads, yielding one entry per CDR3 protein. The data hold roughly 160,000 distinct CDR3 sequences, with 8.5% to 14% observed a single time. V gave up 7 bases and J gave up 8 bases; unmatched junction bases: 7. The CDR3 is 13 residues long. Looked up from germline, CDR1 is MRHNA and CDR2 is SNTAGT. The V call is TRBV6-4, the J call TRBJ2-2; 7 bases match TRBD2. This clonotype originated in a boy between 2 and 10 years old with acute myeloid leukemia, due to receive a stem cell transplant. This sample comprised PBMCs, obtained before TCRalphabeta/CD19-depleted stem cell transplant. The CDR3 DNA is TGTGCCAGCATTAGACTAGCCTCTGGGGAGCTGTTTTTT. Encoded protein: CASIRLASGELFF.